The 30 T cell receptor beta chains presented below share a single source sample, sequenced in a study of blood T cell repertoires in COVID-19. Using immunoSEQ multiplex PCR, the repertoire was profiled, and TCRdb retains in-frame clones only, with some absent. The table has fewer than 400,000 clones, 88% seen once; the top ten hold about 4.7%. Material for sequencing was PBMCs or T cells enriched from blood (not recorded which). Every receptor here comes from a man between 25 and 39 years old who had recovered from COVID-19.

The V and J genes are TRBV3-1 (or the pseudogene TRBV3-2) and TRBJ1-4, with a weak D call TRBD1 (5 bases). The CDR3 is 15 residues long. Per germline, CDR1 LGHDT and CDR2 YNNKEL (reference sequence). The V end lost 3 bases, the J end lost 5 bases, and 13 bases lay between the germline ends. Here the CDR3 reads CASSHPTETNEKLFF. The CDR3 region has the DNA TGTGCCAGCAGCCATCCGACAGAGACGAATGAAAAACTGTTTTTT.

The chain recombines TRBV5-1 with TRBJ1-1; tentatively, D is TRBD1 (5 bases). This CDR3 comprises 15 residues. The germline V gene has CDR1 SGHRS and CDR2 YFSETQ. Between the trimmed V and J ends, which lost 4 bases and 0 bases, there was a span of 13 bases. Written as DNA, the CDR3 is TGCGCCAGCAGCATCCGACAGAGCATGAACACTGAAGCTTTCTTT. Protein: CASSIRQSMNTEAFF.

The rearrangement joins TRBV7-6 to TRBJ1-2, with 9 positions matching TRBD1. The CDR3 totals 14 residues. Per the germline V gene, CDR1 is SGHVS and CDR2 is FNYEAQ. V lost 1 base and J lost 3; bases outside the gene matches: 0. The CDR3 here is CASSLGQGDYGYTF. In DNA form, the CDR3 reads TGTGCCAGCAGCTTAGGACAGGGGGACTATGGCTACACCTTC.

The chain's CDR3 is CASSVDRAGREQYF. The CDR3 DNA follows: TGTGCCAGTAGTGTGGACAGGGCCGGCCGGGAGCAGTACTTC. The J gene is TRBJ2-7, the V gene TRBV19, with 8 bases lining up with TRBD1. V was pared by 5 bases and J by 7 bases, with 10 bases of the junction left unmatched. CDR1 and CDR2 from the germline V gene are LNHDA and SQIVND (reference sequence). The CDR3 extends over 14 amino acids.

This clone has just a few counts. This chain connects TRBV27 to TRBJ1-4; 9 bases match TRBD1. The trim removed 8 bases at V and 8 bases at J, leaving 21 bases unmatched. CDR3 length: 18 residues. In germline, CDR1 is MNHEY, CDR2 SMNVEV (reference sequence). Written as DNA, the CDR3 is TGTGCCAGCCCGAGGCGATCCCGGGACAGGGTCCGGGGGGAAAAACTGTTTTTT. It specifies CASPRRSRDRVRGEKLFF.

The chain is built from TRBV3-1 (or the pseudogene TRBV3-2) and TRBJ2-2, with 7 bases aligning to TRBD1. The CDR3 covers 16 residues. Germline values: CDR1 LGHDT, CDR2 YNNKEL (reference sequence). J gave up 1 base and V 1 base, and 3 bases lay outside the gene matches. CDR3 loop: CASSQVRTGNTGELFF. As DNA, the CDR3 is TGTGCCAGCAGCCAAGTAAGGACAGGGAACACCGGGGAGCTGTTTTTT.

Concerning this clone itself: The sample carries other DNA sequences with the same CDR3. The chain has TRBV24-1 and TRBJ2-5; TRBD1 agrees at 10 bases. V shed 3 bases and J 0 bases; nucleotides not matched to a gene: 9. CDR1 and CDR2 from the germline V gene are KGHDR and SFDVKD. The CDR3 length is 18 residues. CDR3 sequence reads: CATSDPRQGAYDQETQYF. As DNA, the CDR3 is TGTGCCACCAGTGATCCGAGACAGGGGGCGTACGACCAAGAGACCCAGTACTTC.

The rearrangement links TRBV9 to TRBJ1-1; 8 nucleotides align to TRBD1. Germline V gives CDR1 SGDLS, CDR2 YYNGEE. The ends lost 4 bases at V and 0 bases at J; junction bases unmatched: 5. The CDR3 has 15 residues. In DNA, the CDR3 is TGTGCCAGCAGCCCGGGGACAGGTTTGAACACTGAAGCTTTCTTT. Its translation: CASSPGTGLNTEAFF.

This clone has only a few counts. The CDR3 reads CASSPDYSSTDTQYF. The CDR3 DNA reads TGTGCCAGCAGTCCCGACTACAGTTCCACAGATACGCAGTATTTT. This chain links TRBV2 with TRBJ2-3; the D gene is possibly TRBD2 (5 bases). V gave up 5 bases and J gave up 2 bases, with 14 bases separating them. Germline CDR1 and CDR2: SNHLY and FYNNEI. CDR3 size: 15 residues.

The rearrangement uses TRBV29-1 and TRBJ1-4, with D perhaps TRBD1 (5 bases). Germline V gene data show CDR1 as SQVTM and CDR2 as ANQGSEA. Trimming removed 1 base at V and 10 bases at J, with 7 bases between. The CDR3 is 11 amino acids. CDR3 amino acids: CSVEVGGKLFF. CDR3 DNA: TGCAGCGTTGAAGTGGGGGGAAAACTGTTTTTT.

This rearrangement joins TRBV29-1 to TRBJ2-7; 7 bases are shared with TRBD2. The germline gives CDR1 SQVTM, CDR2 ANQGSEA. The CDR3 runs to 15 residues. Germline trimming cut 0 bases from V and 9 bases from J; bases unmatched to any gene: 14. The CDR3 nucleotides read TGCAGCGTTGAAGAGGGGACTACCCGCGCCGGCGGGCAGTACTTC. The encoded protein is CSVEEGTTRAGGQYF.

The chain recombines TRBV24-1 with TRBJ1-1; D remains ambiguous. Germline values: CDR1 KGHDR, CDR2 SFDVKD. The CDR3 is made up of 13 amino acids. V lost 5 bases and J lost 2, with 8 bases in between. CDR3 nucleotides: TGTGCCACCAGTGGACACGGTAACACTGAAGCTTTCTTT. This encodes CATSGHGNTEAFF.

This rearrangement joins TRBV4-2 to TRBJ1-2; 7 bases are shared with TRBD1. CDR3 size: 13 residues. Trimming removed 3 bases from V and 4 bases from J; junction bases left unmatched: 2. The V gene's germline CDR1 is LGHNA and CDR2 YNFKEQ. CDR3 DNA: TGTGCCAGCAGCCAGACAGGGTCCTATGGCTACACCTTC. Translation gives CASSQTGSYGYTF.

V usage is TRBV28 and J usage is TRBJ2-7, with D possibly being TRBD2 (5 bases). V was pared by 5 bases and J by 2 bases, with 7 bases between. The CDR3 length is 12 residues. In germline, CDR1 is MDHEN, CDR2 SYDVKM. In DNA form, the CDR3 reads TGTGCCAGCAGTAGGAGGACCTACGAGCAGTACTTC. Protein product: CASSRRTYEQYF.

The gene calls are TRBV28 and TRBJ2-7; TRBD1 aligns across 7 bases. The trim removed 6 bases at V and 2 bases at J, leaving 10 bases unmatched. CDR1 is MDHEN, CDR2 SYDVKM, per germline. CDR3 size: 15 residues. The CDR3 spells CASSQPAQGTYEQYF. CDR3 DNA sequence: TGTGCCAGCAGCCAACCAGCACAGGGGACCTACGAGCAGTACTTC.

This clone has at least ten counts. V usage is TRBV7-3 and J usage is TRBJ2-2; the match to TRBD2 covers 7 bases. The germline gives CDR1 SGHTA, CDR2 FQGTGA. Trimming at V came to 5 bases and at J to 5 bases, leaving 23 bases not matched to a gene. CDR3 length: 20 residues. The CDR3 reads CASSPTFVLGRAHSTGELFF. The CDR3 bases are TGTGCCAGCAGCCCGACATTTGTTTTAGGGAGGGCGCATTCTACCGGGGAGCTGTTTTTT.

This clone has a single count. The chain has TRBV5-4 and TRBJ2-7; 8 bases match TRBD1. CDR3 size: 16 residues. The V and J ends lost 0 bases and 5 bases, in that order; junction bases with no gene match: 10. Germline V gene lookup returns CDR1 SGHNT and CDR2 YYREEE (reference sequence). The CDR3 here is CASSLDPNRGFNEQYF. CDR3 DNA: TGTGCCAGCAGCTTGGATCCGAACAGGGGGTTTAACGAGCAGTACTTC.

The chain joins TRBV9 to TRBJ2-7, with a weak D call TRBD2 (5 bases). V was pared by 0 bases and J by 1 base, with 14 bases between. This CDR3 contains 16 residues. The germline V gene has CDR1 SGDLS and CDR2 YYNGEE. CDR3 region: CASSVGWGALSYEQYF. CDR3 DNA: TGTGCCAGCAGCGTAGGGTGGGGAGCCCTGTCCTACGAGCAGTACTTC.

At least ten counts were recorded for this clone. The V call is TRBV5-8, the J call TRBJ2-7, with 8 nucleotides matching TRBD1. CDR3 length: 14 residues. Germline CDR1 SGHTS, CDR2 YDEGEE. The V segment lost 1 base and the J segment 7 bases; nucleotides outside the gene matches: 7. Here the CDR3 reads CASSLLQGAKEQYF. For the CDR3, the DNA is TGTGCCAGCAGCTTGTTGCAGGGGGCGAAAGAGCAGTACTTC. Looking up the rest from reference TRBV5-8 and TRBJ2-7 gives the full variable domain: EAGVTQSPTHLIKTRGQQATLRCSPISGHTSVYWYQQALGLGLQFLLWYDEGEERNRGNFPPRFSGRQFPNYSSELNVNALELEDSALYLCASSLLQGAKEQYFGPGTRLTVT.

This clone showed up just a few times. J is TRBJ1-6 and V is TRBV5-1; unclear D gene. The CDR3 contains 16 residues. Trimming pared 2 bases from V and 0 bases from J, leaving 9 bases between. Germline values: CDR1 SGHRS, CDR2 YFSETQ. CDR3 sequence reads: CASSFSQSSYNSPLHF. In nucleotides, the CDR3 is TGCGCCAGCAGCTTTTCACAGAGCTCCTATAATTCACCCCTCCACTTT.

This clone appeared once. V and J are TRBV27 and TRBJ2-1; weak D call: TRBD2 (5 bases). V lost 3 bases and J lost 0, with 12 bases in between. The CDR3 runs 16 residues. CDR1 and CDR2 from the germline V gene are MNHEY and SMNVEV (reference sequence). The DNA for the CDR3 is TGTGCCAGCAGTTTCCGCGGACTGGCCTCCTACAATGAGCAGTTCTTC. Protein sequence: CASSFRGLASYNEQFF.

The genes are TRBV5-6 and TRBJ2-7; D is uncertain. Trimming took 0 bases from V and 3 from J, leaving 10 bases between them. Germline assignment: CDR1 SGHDT and CDR2 YYEEEE. The CDR3 extends over 14 amino acids. CDR3 coding DNA: TGTGCCAGCAGCTTGGCCGCCAGACTCTACGAGCAGTACTTC. This codes for CASSLAARLYEQYF.

This clone was seen a single time. V usage is TRBV7-9 and J usage is TRBJ2-1; 8 positions match TRBD2. With V trimmed by 2 bases and J by 5 bases, 2 bases remained unmatched. Germline CDR1 and CDR2: SEHNR and FQNEAQ (reference sequence). The CDR3 extends over 14 amino acids. DNA for the CDR3: TGTGCCAGCAGCTTAACTAGCGGACACAATGAGCAGTTCTTC. It encodes CASSLTSGHNEQFF.

The chain is built from TRBV4-1 and TRBJ1-4, with D possibly being TRBD1 (6 bases). CDR1 is MGHRA, CDR2 YSYEKL, per germline. This CDR3 has 14 residues. V lost 6 bases and J lost 0, with 8 bases in between. Here the CDR3 reads CASRRQATNEKLFF. The CDR3 DNA reads as TGCGCCAGCAGACGACAGGCAACTAATGAAAAACTGTTTTTT.

V is TRBV24-1 and J is TRBJ2-5; 10 positions match TRBD2. CDR3 length: 15 residues. Per germline, CDR1 KGHDR and CDR2 SFDVKD. V was pared by 4 bases and J by 1 base, with 2 bases of the junction left unmatched. DNA for the CDR3: TGTGCCACCAGTGAGATAGCGGGGGGCCAAGAGACCCAGTACTTC. As protein: CATSEIAGGQETQYF.

The chain couples TRBV3-1 (or the pseudogene TRBV3-2) to TRBJ2-5; 12 bases line up with TRBD2. Germline values: CDR1 LGHDT, CDR2 YNNKEL (reference sequence). The CDR3 loop spans 16 amino acids. Trimming at V came to 5 bases and at J to 5 bases, leaving 9 bases not matched to a gene. The CDR3 is CASSFTRLAGDETQYF. The CDR3 DNA reads TGTGCCAGCAGCTTTACCCGACTAGCGGGGGATGAGACCCAGTACTTC.

The rearrangement uses TRBV30 and TRBJ1-6, with D hard to call. V lost 0 bases to trimming and J lost 2 bases, with 14 bases between them. CDR3 length: 17 residues. Germline loops: CDR1 GTSNPN, CDR2 SVGIG (reference sequence). CDR3 sequence reads: CAWSVSRTSTYNSPLHF. CDR3 DNA sequence: TGTGCCTGGAGTGTATCCCGGACTAGCACCTATAATTCACCCCTCCACTTT. Full variable domain (rest looked up from reference TRBV30 and TRBJ1-6): SQTIHQWPATLVQPVGSPLSLECTVEGTSNPNLYWYRQAAGRGLQLLFYSVGIGQISSEVPQNLSASRPQDRQFILSSKKLLLSDSGFYLCAWSVSRTSTYNSPLHFGNGTRLTVT.

The chain is built from TRBV4-2 and TRBJ2-2; D might be TRBD2 (7 bases). Germline-derived CDR1 and CDR2 are LGHNA and YNFKEQ. Trimming left V 4 bases short and J 6 bases short, with 18 bases between. This CDR3 has 16 residues. The CDR3: CASSPPRGGPAGELFF. The CDR3 DNA is TGTGCCAGCAGCCCCCCAAGGGGGGGGCCCGCCGGGGAGCTGTTTTTT.

J is TRBJ2-5 and V is TRBV5-5; 8 bases agree with TRBD1. The V segment lost 4 bases and the J segment 1 base; nucleotides outside the gene matches: 3. This CDR3 has 14 amino acids. Per the germline V gene, CDR1 is SGHKS and CDR2 is YYEKEE (reference sequence). The CDR3: CASSPGQVQETQYF. The DNA for the CDR3 is TGTGCCAGCAGCCCGGGACAGGTCCAAGAGACCCAGTACTTC. Filled out from reference TRBV5-5 and TRBJ2-5, the complete variable domain reads DAGVTQSPTHLIKTRGQQVTLRCSPISGHKSVSWYQQVLGQGPQFIFQYYEKEERGRGNFPDRFSARQFPNYSSELNVNALLLGDSALYLCASSPGQVQETQYFGPGTRLLVL.

This chain joins TRBV7-2 and TRBJ1-5; D is uncertain. V lost 2 bases to trimming and J lost 3 bases, with 2 bases between them. The germline V gene has CDR1 SGHTA and CDR2 FQGNSA. This CDR3 contains 12 residues. CDR3 sequence (DNA): TGTGCCAGCAGCTTATACAATCAGCCCCAGCATTTT. Translated, it gives CASSLYNQPQHF.